This passage covers 26 T cell receptor beta chains from one sample sequenced in a study of blood T cells in healthy people across ages. The second PCR ran roughly 6 to 11 cycles with a sample-barcoded 5' primer and J-beta primers. TCRdb ran MiXCR on the 5' RACE reads and lists one entry per CDR3 protein. The sample lists roughly 1.5 million distinct CDR3 sequences; roughly 43% were seen once. Sequencing was performed on blood. Receptors were obtained from a woman aged 18-29 years in good health.

Of note for this clonotype: One end of the junction fails to match germline, which may point to a read error. The J gene is TRBJ1-4, the V gene TRBV12-3 or TRBV12-4; TRBD1 matches at 8 bases. This CDR3 is 16 amino acids long. CDR3 residues: CASSRTGGGPNERLFF. The DNA of the CDR3 is TGTGCCAGCAGCCGAACAGGGGGGGGCCCTAATGAAAGACTGTTTTTT.

This chain connects TRBV20-1 to TRBJ1-2, with D unclear. The V gene lost 3 bases and the J gene lost 4 bases, with 6 bases spanning the gap. The CDR3 is made up of 11 amino acids. Germline V lookup: CDR1 DFQATT, CDR2 SNEGSKA (reference sequence). The CDR3: CSASGLYGYTF. Here the CDR3 DNA reads TGCAGTGCTAGCGGGCTCTATGGCTACACCTTC.

This clonotype has only a few counts. V is TRBV7-9 and J is TRBJ2-1, with 8 bases matching TRBD1. CDR1 and CDR2 from the germline V gene are SEHNR and FQNEAQ (reference sequence). J was trimmed by 7 bases and V by 3 bases; bases with no gene match: 5. The CDR3 consists of 14 residues. In DNA form, the CDR3 reads TGTGCCAGCAGCTTGCCAGGGGGCGGGAATGAGCAGTTCTTC. Translating it yields CASSLPGGGNEQFF. Based on the CDR3 plus reference TRBV7-9 and TRBJ2-1, the full variable domain is DTGVSQNPRHKITKRGQNVTFRCDPISEHNRLYWYRQTLGQGPEFLTYFQNEAQLEKSRLLSDRFSAERPKGSFSTLEIQRTEQGDSAMYLCASSLPGGGNEQFFGPGTRLTVL.

This chain links TRBV12-3 or TRBV12-4 with TRBJ2-7; 7 nucleotides line up with TRBD2. CDR3 length: 14 amino acids. V trimming: 6 bases; J trimming: 5 bases; junction bases outside the gene matches: 10. The CDR3 protein is CASSPAGSVHEQYF. CDR3 nucleotide sequence: TGTGCCAGCAGCCCAGCGGGATCCGTCCACGAGCAGTACTTC.

The chain links TRBV18 to TRBJ2-5, with D possibly being TRBD1 (5 bases). The CDR3 sequence is 15 residues long. Looked up from germline, CDR1 is KGHSH and CDR2 is LQKENI. V lost 3 bases, J lost 2 bases, and 13 bases lay in between. The CDR3 coding sequence is TGTGCCAGCTCACCGTCGGTATCAGGGCAAGAGACCCAGTACTTC. Its translation: CASSPSVSGQETQYF.

This chain uses TRBV10-3 with TRBJ1-4, with TRBD1 matching 7 bases. Germline V gene lookup returns CDR1 ENHRY and CDR2 SYGVKD. J lost 5 bases, V lost 4 bases, and 10 bases had no gene match. This CDR3 spans 16 amino acids. CDR3: CAISVTTGTENEKLFF. In nucleotides, the CDR3 is TGTGCCATCAGTGTAACGACAGGGACAGAAAATGAAAAACTGTTTTTT.

The chain links TRBV6-2 or TRBV6-3 to TRBJ2-7; D is possibly TRBD1 (5 bases). The CDR3 is 12 residues long. Germline lookup yields CDR1 MNHEY and CDR2 SVGEGT. Between the trimmed V and J ends, which lost 2 bases and 6 bases, there was a span of 8 bases. The CDR3 is CASSYQGSEQYF. The CDR3 nucleotides read TGTGCCAGCAGTTACCAGGGCTCCGAGCAGTACTTC.

This clonotype came up once. V usage is TRBV20-1 and J usage is TRBJ1-1, with 7 bases fitting TRBD1. The CDR3 covers 15 residues. The V segment lost 5 bases and the J segment 7 bases; nucleotides outside the gene matches: 16. Germline lookup yields CDR1 DFQATT and CDR2 SNEGSKA (reference sequence). The CDR3 DNA reads TGCAGTGCTGCCGGGGGGACAGCGGCTATGGGTGAAGCTTTCTTT. Residues: CSAAGGTAAMGEAFF.

Remarks on this clonotype: This may arise from a read error, as a much more abundant clone is one base away. V and J are TRBV4-3 and TRBJ1-2; 7 bases match TRBD1. This CDR3 spans 13 amino acids. V shed 0 bases, J shed 5 bases, and the junction held 0 bases outside the gene matches. Germline V lookup: CDR1 LGHNA, CDR2 YSLEER. This CDR3 reads CASSQEQGYGYTF. For the CDR3, the DNA is TGCGCCAGCAGCCAAGAACAGGGGTATGGCTACACCTTC.

This rearrangement joins TRBV29-1 to TRBJ1-1; 7 nucleotides align to TRBD1. In germline, CDR1 is SQVTM, CDR2 ANQGSEA. There are 13 residues in the CDR3. The CDR3 loop is CTTQGGSNTEAFF. CDR3 nucleotide sequence: TGCACTACCCAGGGGGGCAGCAACACTGAAGCTTTCTTT.

The V call is TRBV28, the J call TRBJ1-2; D remains ambiguous. This CDR3 has 13 residues. Trimming cost V 3 bases and J 8 bases, with 13 bases left between them. CDR1 and CDR2 from the germline V gene are MDHEN and SYDVKM. The CDR3 loop is CASSLGRARGYTF. The DNA for the CDR3 is TGTGCCAGCAGTTTGGGTAGGGCGCGGGGCTACACCTTC.

V is TRBV20-1 and J is TRBJ2-3; the D is unclear. Trimming shortened V by 2 bases and J by 0 bases, and 12 bases separated the two germline ends. Germline V gene lookup returns CDR1 DFQATT and CDR2 SNEGSKA (reference sequence). This CDR3 region has 15 residues. CDR3 sequence (DNA): TGCAGTGCTAGACCCCCAGTCTCTAGCACAGATACGCAGTATTTT. Its protein product is CSARPPVSSTDTQYF.

The chain is built from TRBV7-2 and TRBJ2-3; D remains unclear. V lost 3 bases to trimming and J lost 3 bases, with 10 bases between them. There are 14 residues in the CDR3. Germline CDR1 reads SGHTA; CDR2 reads FQGNSA. The CDR3, as DNA: TGTGCCAGCAGCTTCAAGGCCGGGACAGATACGCAGTATTTT. This sequence encodes CASSFKAGTDTQYF. The variable domain in full, completed from reference TRBV7-2 and TRBJ2-3, reads GAGVSQSPSNKVTEKGKDVELRCDPISGHTALYWYRQSLGQGLEFLIYFQGNSAPDKSGLPSDRFSAERTGGSVSTLTIQRTQQEDSAVYLCASSFKAGTDTQYFGPGTRLTVL.

This clonotype has a handful of counts. The chain employs TRBV5-1 and TRBJ1-1; D gene uncertain. Deletions cut 0 bases from V and 1 base from J, with 22 bases between. Germline CDR1 and CDR2: SGHRS and YFSETQ. There are 19 residues in the CDR3. The CDR3 DNA sequence: TGCGCCAGCAGCTTGGGAGGTAAGACACCCAGCCGGGGGAACACTGAAGCTTTCTTT. It translates to CASSLGGKTPSRGNTEAFF.

This clonotype has ten or more counts. The junction does not match germline at one end; this may be a read error. The chain uses TRBV27 and TRBJ2-1, with D tentatively TRBD1 (6 bases). Per germline, CDR1 MNHEY and CDR2 SMNVEV (reference sequence). The CDR3 is 12 residues long. As DNA, the CDR3 is TGTGCCAGCAGTATGAGGGGGTATGAGCGGTTCTTC. Protein product: CASSMRGYERFF.

The rearrangement links TRBV3-1 to TRBJ2-3, with a tentative D call TRBD2 (6 bases). Germline V gene lookup returns CDR1 LGHDT and CDR2 YNNKEL (reference sequence). CDR3 length equals 17 residues. Trimming cost V 3 bases and J 4 bases, with 20 bases left between them. The CDR3 reads CASSHVGGVGHADTQYF. CDR3 in DNA: TGTGCCAGCAGCCACGTGGGAGGAGTGGGTCACGCAGATACGCAGTATTTT.

A few counts support this clonotype. This chain links TRBV29-1 with TRBJ1-2; unclear D gene. V lost 6 bases to trimming and J lost 8 bases, with 10 bases between them. Germline V gives CDR1 SQVTM, CDR2 ANQGSEA. The CDR3 totals 10 residues. Here the CDR3 reads CSVYVEGYTF. The CDR3 DNA sequence: TGCAGCGTATACGTCGAGGGCTACACCTTC. Full variable domain (missing parts from reference TRBV29-1 and TRBJ1-2): SAVISQKPSRDICQRGTSLTIQCQVDSQVTMMFWYRQQPGQSLTLIATANQGSEATYESGFVIDKFPISRPNLTFSTLTVSNMSPEDSSIYLCSVYVEGYTFGSGTRLTVV.

This clonotype appeared a few times. The chain employs TRBV12-3 or TRBV12-4 and TRBJ2-3; possible D gene TRBD1, 5 bases. The CDR3 contains 16 residues. Between the trimmed V and J ends, which lost 2 bases and 0 bases, there was a span of 12 bases. CDR3 DNA: TGTGCCAGCAGTTTACAGGGTGGAATTAGCACAGATACGCAGTATTTT. Its protein is CASSLQGGISTDTQYF.

The rearrangement links TRBV10-3 to TRBJ1-2; the D gene is possibly TRBD1 (5 bases). The ends were cut back, 3 bases at V and 6 bases at J, with 20 bases in the middle. Germline loops: CDR1 ENHRY, CDR2 SYGVKD. The CDR3 spans 16 residues. The CDR3 DNA sequence: TGTGCCATCAGTGATGCGCCCGGGGACGGTGGGGATGGCTACACCTTC. Translated, it gives CAISDAPGDGGDGYTF.

The V and J genes are TRBV27 and TRBJ2-1; D may be TRBD1 (5 bases). The V and J ends lost 6 bases and 8 bases respectively, with 14 bases between them. The CDR3 has 13 residues. Germline CDR1 and CDR2: MNHEY and SMNVEV (reference sequence). CDR3 sequence (DNA): TGTGCCAGCAGCCTGACTTGGGGCGATGAGCAGTTCTTC. It yields the protein CASSLTWGDEQFF.

This chain connects TRBV7-2 to TRBJ2-7; no reliable D call. CDR1 and CDR2 (germline): SGHTA, FQGNSA. Trimming removed 3 bases at V and 3 bases at J, with 12 bases between. The CDR3 extends over 14 amino acids. DNA for the CDR3: TGTGCCAGCAGCTTCAGGCAGCTAGGCTACGAGCAGTACTTC. Its translation is CASSFRQLGYEQYF. The variable domain in full, with the rest retrieved from reference TRBV7-2 and TRBJ2-7, is GAGVSQSPSNKVTEKGKDVELRCDPISGHTALYWYRQSLGQGLEFLIYFQGNSAPDKSGLPSDRFSAERTGGSVSTLTIQRTQQEDSAVYLCASSFRQLGYEQYFGPGTRLTVT.

The chain combines TRBV4-2 with TRBJ2-1; D is unresolved. From germline, CDR1 is LGHNA and CDR2 YNFKEQ. This CDR3 has 16 residues. V lost 0 bases to trimming and J lost 7 bases, with 16 bases between them. CDR3 residues: CASSQDLVRAMNEQFF. DNA for the CDR3: TGTGCCAGCAGCCAAGACTTGGTACGGGCTATGAATGAGCAGTTCTTC.

This clonotype appeared many times. The chain joins TRBV11-2 to TRBJ2-3, with D possibly matching TRBD2 (6 bases). Trimming removed 5 bases at V and 6 bases at J, with 12 bases between. CDR3 length: 13 residues. Germline-derived CDR1 and CDR2 are SGHAT and FQNNGV. The CDR3 reads CASSLSREDTQYF. In nucleotides, the CDR3 is TGTGCCAGCAGCCTTTCCCGGGAGGATACGCAGTATTTT.

This clonotype turned up a few times. CDR3 in DNA: TGCAGTGCTAGGGGACAGAAGAACACTGAAGCTTTCTTT. This translates into CSARGQKNTEAFF. The chain employs TRBV20-1 and TRBJ1-1, with 7 bases aligning to TRBD1. CDR3 length: 13 residues. From germline, CDR1 is DFQATT and CDR2 SNEGSKA (reference sequence). The V gene end was trimmed by 3 bases and the J gene end by 1 base; junction bases not matched to a gene: 2.

The chain joins TRBV7-9 to TRBJ1-4; D unclear. V was pared by 5 bases and J by 11 bases, with 9 bases between. Germline CDR1 reads SEHNR; CDR2 reads FQNEAQ (reference sequence). CDR3 size: 11 residues. CDR3 region: CASSPLPKLFF. Written as DNA, the CDR3 is TGTGCCAGCAGCCCTCTTCCTAAACTGTTTTTT. Full variable domain (missing parts from reference TRBV7-9 and TRBJ1-4): DTGVSQNPRHKITKRGQNVTFRCDPISEHNRLYWYRQTLGQGPEFLTYFQNEAQLEKSRLLSDRFSAERPKGSFSTLEIQRTEQGDSAMYLCASSPLPKLFFGSGTQLSVL.

The DNA for the CDR3 is TGTGCCAGCATTCCGACTAGTGACGAGCAGTACTTC. It is translated as CASIPTSDEQYF. The chain links TRBV27 to TRBJ2-1; a weak D match, TRBD2 (6 bases). Near its end, the DNA agrees better with TRBJ2-7, so the J call may be wrong. Germline lookup yields CDR1 MNHEY and CDR2 SMNVEV (reference sequence). The CDR3 runs to 12 residues.